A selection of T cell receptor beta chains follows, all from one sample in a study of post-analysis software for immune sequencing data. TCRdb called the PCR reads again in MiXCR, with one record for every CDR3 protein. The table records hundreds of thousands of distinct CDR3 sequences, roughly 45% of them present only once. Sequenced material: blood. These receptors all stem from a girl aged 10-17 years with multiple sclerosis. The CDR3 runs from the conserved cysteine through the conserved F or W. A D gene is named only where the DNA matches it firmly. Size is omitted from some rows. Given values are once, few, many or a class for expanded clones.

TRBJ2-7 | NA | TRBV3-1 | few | TGTGCCAGCAGCCACCGGGACTCCCGTGAGCAGTACTTC | CASSHRDSREQYF
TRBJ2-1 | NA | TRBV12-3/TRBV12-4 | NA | TGTGCCAGCAGTTCGGGGGGCGCGGCATACAATGGGCAGTTCTTC | CASSSGGAAYNGQFF
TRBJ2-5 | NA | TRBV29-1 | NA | TGCAGCACACAGTCGGACACTTCTGGGGGGGCCCAAGAGACCCAGTACTTC | CSTQSDTSGGAQETQYF
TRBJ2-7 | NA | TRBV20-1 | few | TGCAGTGCTAGAGAGCCTGCACGGTACGAGCAGTACTTC | CSAREPARYEQYF
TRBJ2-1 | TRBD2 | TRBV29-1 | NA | TGCAGCGTTGGACCGACTAGCGGGGGGAACAATGAGCAGTTCTTC | CSVGPTSGGNNEQFF
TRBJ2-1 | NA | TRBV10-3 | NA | TGTACCATCAGTGAGGGGCTAGGGAACTCCAATGAGCAGTTCTTC | CTISEGLGNSNEQFF
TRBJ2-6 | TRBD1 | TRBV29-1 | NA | TGCAGCGTTGAAGATAGGACAGGTCCACCCGTAGTCTCGCGTACTGGGGCCAACGTCCTGACTTTC | CSVEDRTGPPVVSRTGANVLTF
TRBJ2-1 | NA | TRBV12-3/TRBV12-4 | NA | TGTGCCAGTGAAAGGGGACGCTCCTACAATGAGCAGTTCTTC | CASERGRSYNEQFF
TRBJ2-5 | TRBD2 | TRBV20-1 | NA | TGCAGTGCTTTGGGACTAGCGGGAAACTATGAGCAGTACTTC | CSALGLAGNYEQYF
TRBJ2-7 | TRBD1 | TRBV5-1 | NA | TGCGCCAGCAGCCAACGGACAGGGAATGAGCAGTACTTC | CASSQRTGNEQYF
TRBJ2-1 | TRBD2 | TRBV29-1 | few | TGCAGCGGATCCGGGACTAGCGACTACAATGAGCAGTTCTTC | CSGSGTSDYNEQFF
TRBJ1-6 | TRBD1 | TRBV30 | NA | TGTGCCTGTCGGCTGGCGGGACAGGGGACCCCGGCCCTCCACTTT | CACRLAGQGTPALHF
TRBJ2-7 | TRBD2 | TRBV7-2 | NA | TGTGCCAGCAGCCGTAGCGGGAGGGCCTACGAGCAGTACTTC | CASSRSGRAYEQYF
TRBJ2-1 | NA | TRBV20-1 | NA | TGCAGTGCTGGGACAATAGGGGGGAATGAGCAGTTCTTC | CSAGTIGGNEQFF
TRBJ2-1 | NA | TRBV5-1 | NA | TGCGCCAGCAGCCCCCAGGGGGGACGGGAGTACAATGAGCAGTTCTTC | CASSPQGGREYNEQFF
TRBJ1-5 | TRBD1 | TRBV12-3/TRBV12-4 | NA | TGTGCCAGCAGTCCAACAGGGGGCGGAAGCAATCAGCCCCAGCATTTT | CASSPTGGGSNQPQHF
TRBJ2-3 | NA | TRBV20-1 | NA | TGCAGTGCTAGAGAAGGCGGAAGCACAGATACGCAGTATTTT | CSAREGGSTDTQYF
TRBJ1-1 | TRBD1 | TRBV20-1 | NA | TGCAGTGCTCGGATGGACAGGGTCGCTGAAGCTTTCTTT | CSARMDRVAEAFF
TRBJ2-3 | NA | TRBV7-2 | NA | TGTGCCAGCAGCTTAGCGGGTACTGGCGCAGATACGCAGTATTTT | CASSLAGTGADTQYF
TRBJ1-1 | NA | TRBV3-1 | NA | TGTGCCAGCACCCGACTTCGGAGGGACACTGAAGCTTTCTTT | CASTRLRRDTEAFF
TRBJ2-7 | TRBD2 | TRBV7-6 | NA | TGTGCCAGCAGCTTAGGGGCTAGCGGGAACCTACGAGAGCAGTACTTC | CASSLGASGNLREQYF
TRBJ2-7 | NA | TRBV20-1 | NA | TGCAGTGCTAGAGCGGGAGGGACAGGGTTTAACTACGAGCAGTACTTC | CSARAGGTGFNYEQYF
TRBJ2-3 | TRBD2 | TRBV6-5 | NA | TGTGCCAGCAGGACCGGGACTAGTCCAGATACGCAGTATTTT | CASRTGTSPDTQYF
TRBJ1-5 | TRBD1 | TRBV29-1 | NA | TGCAGCGACCGAGACAGGGGTTACAGCAATCAGCCCCAGCATTTT | CSDRDRGYSNQPQHF